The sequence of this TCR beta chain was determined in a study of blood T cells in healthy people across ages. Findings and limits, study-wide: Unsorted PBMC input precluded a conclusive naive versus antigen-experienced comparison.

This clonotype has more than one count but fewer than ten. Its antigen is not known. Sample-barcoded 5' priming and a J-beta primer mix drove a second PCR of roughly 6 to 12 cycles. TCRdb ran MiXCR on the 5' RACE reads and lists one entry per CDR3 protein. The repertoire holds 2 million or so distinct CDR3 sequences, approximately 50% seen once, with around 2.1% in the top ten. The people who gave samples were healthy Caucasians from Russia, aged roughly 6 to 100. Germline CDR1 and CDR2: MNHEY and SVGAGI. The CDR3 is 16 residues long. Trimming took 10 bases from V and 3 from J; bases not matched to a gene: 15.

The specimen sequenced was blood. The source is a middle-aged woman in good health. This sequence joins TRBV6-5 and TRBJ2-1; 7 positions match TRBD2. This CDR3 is CATFPGLSGLYNEQFF. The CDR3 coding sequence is TGTGCCACCTTCCCGGGACTAAGCGGGCTCTACAATGAGCAGTTCTTC.